This T cell receptor beta chain was captured in a study of T cell responses to AZD1222 COVID-19 vaccine. Clones were sequenced by immunoSEQ multiplex PCR, and TCRdb holds only the in-frame ones, with some missing. Of around 110,000 clones listed, about 86% are singletons. Of note for this clone: Its antigen is not known.

Regarding the study as a whole: Repertoires were collected only later (after the peak T cell response had occurred). Spike-specific TCR breadth and depth both grew after two AZD1222 doses. Of spike-specific TCRs, nearly half reportedly target regions left unmutated in variants.

CDR3 size: 19 residues. Unmatched junction bases numbered 14, after V lost 1 base and J lost 5 bases. The germline V gene encodes CDR1 LGHDT and CDR2 YNNKEL (reference sequence). The TCR originated in an adult in good health. J is TRBJ1-1 and V is TRBV3-1 (or the pseudogene TRBV3-2); the match to TRBD1 covers 12 bases. This sample comprised peripheral blood, obtained on day 0 of AZD1222 vaccination. The CDR3 DNA is TGTGCCAGCAGCCAAGGACGGTTCATCCGGGACAGGGGGCAGACTGAAGCTTTCTTT. Residues: CASSQGRFIRDRGQTEAFF.